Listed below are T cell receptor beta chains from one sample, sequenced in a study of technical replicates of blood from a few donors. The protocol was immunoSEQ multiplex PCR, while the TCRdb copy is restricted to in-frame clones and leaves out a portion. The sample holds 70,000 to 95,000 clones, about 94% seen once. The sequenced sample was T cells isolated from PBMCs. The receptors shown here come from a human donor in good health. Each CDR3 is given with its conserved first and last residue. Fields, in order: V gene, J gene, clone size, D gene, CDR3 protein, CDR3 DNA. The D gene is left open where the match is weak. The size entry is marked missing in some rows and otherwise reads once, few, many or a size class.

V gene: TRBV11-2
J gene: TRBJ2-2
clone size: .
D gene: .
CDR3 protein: CASSLMSFGRAENTGELFF
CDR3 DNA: TGTGCCAGCAGCTTAATGAGTTTCGGTCGTGCTGAGAACACCGGGGAGCTGTTTTTT

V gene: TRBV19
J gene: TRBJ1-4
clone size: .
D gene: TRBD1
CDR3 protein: CASIKTGATNEKLFF
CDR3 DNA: TGTGCCAGTATAAAAACAGGGGCAACTAATGAAAAACTGTTTTTT

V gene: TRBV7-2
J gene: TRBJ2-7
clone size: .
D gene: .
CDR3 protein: CASSWIATYEQYF
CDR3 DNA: TGTGCCAGCAGCTGGATAGCGACCTACGAGCAGTACTTC

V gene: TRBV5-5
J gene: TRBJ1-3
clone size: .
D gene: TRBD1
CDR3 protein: CASSPAPGQEGNTIYF
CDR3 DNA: TGTGCCAGCAGCCCGGCCCCGGGACAGGAAGGAAACACCATATATTTT

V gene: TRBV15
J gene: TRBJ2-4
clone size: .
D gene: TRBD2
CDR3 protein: CATTSRTSGGPEDQYF
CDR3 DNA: TGTGCCACCACCAGTAGGACTAGCGGGGGGCCTGAAGATCAGTACTTC

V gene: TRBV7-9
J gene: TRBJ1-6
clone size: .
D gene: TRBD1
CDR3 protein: CASSLDRTDRGNSPLHF
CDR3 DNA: TGTGCCAGCAGCTTAGATCGGACGGACAGGGGGAATTCACCCCTCCACTTT

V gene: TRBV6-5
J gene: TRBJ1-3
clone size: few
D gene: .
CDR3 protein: CASSSSAIQSGNTIYF
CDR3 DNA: TGTGCCAGCAGTTCATCGGCGATACAGTCTGGAAACACCATATATTTT

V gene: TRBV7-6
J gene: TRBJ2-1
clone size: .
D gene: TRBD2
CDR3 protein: CASSLQGLAGMDEQFF
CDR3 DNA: TGTGCCAGCAGCTTACAAGGGCTAGCGGGGATGGATGAGCAGTTCTTC

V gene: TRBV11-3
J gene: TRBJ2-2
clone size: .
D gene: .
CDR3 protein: CASSLGPSNTGELFF
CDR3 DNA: TGTGCCAGCAGCTTAGGGCCATCGAACACCGGGGAGCTGTTTTTT

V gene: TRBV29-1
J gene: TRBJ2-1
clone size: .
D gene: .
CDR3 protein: CSAVEDLDINEQFF
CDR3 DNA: TGCAGCGCCGTGGAGGACCTCGACATCAATGAGCAGTTCTTC

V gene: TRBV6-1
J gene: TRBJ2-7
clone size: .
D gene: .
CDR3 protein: CASSEREPAEGVGYEQYF
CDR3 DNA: TGTGCCAGCAGTGAACGGGAACCCGCAGAGGGGGTAGGCTACGAGCAGTACTTC

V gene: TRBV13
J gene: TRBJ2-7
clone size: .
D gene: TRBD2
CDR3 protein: CASRITGGSYEQYF
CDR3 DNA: TGTGCCAGCAGAATTACTGGCGGGAGCTACGAGCAGTACTTC

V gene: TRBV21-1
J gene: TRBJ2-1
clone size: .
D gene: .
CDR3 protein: CASGRPTADNEQFF
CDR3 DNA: TGTGCCAGCGGAAGACCAACAGCGGACAATGAGCAGTTCTTC

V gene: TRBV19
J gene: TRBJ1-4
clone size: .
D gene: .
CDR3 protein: CASSGQLNEKLFF
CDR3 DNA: TGTGCCAGTAGTGGACAGCTAAATGAAAAACTGTTTTTT

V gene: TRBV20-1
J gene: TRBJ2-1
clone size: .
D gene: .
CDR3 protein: CSARRTREFF
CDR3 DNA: TGCAGTGCTAGAAGGACGAGGGAGTTCTTC

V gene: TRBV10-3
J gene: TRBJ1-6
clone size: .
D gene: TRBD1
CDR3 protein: CAISAAGGHSPLHF
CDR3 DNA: TGTGCCATCAGTGCAGCAGGGGGCCATTCACCCCTCCACTTT

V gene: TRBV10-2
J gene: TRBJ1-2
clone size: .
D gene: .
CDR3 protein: CASSDRGTYGYTF
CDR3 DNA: TGCGCCAGCAGTGATAGGGGAACCTATGGCTACACCTTC

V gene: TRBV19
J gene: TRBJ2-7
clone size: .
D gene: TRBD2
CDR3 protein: CASTPSGVGSYEQYF
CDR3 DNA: TGTGCCAGCACCCCTAGCGGGGTAGGTTCCTACGAGCAGTACTTC

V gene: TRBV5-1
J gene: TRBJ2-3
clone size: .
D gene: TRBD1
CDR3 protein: CASSQGQGPDTQYF
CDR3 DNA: TGCGCCAGCAGCCAGGGACAGGGGCCAGATACGCAGTATTTT

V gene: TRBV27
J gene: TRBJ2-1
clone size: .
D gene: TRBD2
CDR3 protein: CASSLFSGSYNEQFF
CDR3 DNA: TGTGCCAGCAGTTTATTCAGCGGGAGCTACAATGAGCAGTTCTTC

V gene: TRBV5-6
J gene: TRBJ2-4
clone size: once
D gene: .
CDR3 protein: CASSYPGDAKNIQYF
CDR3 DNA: TGTGCCAGCAGCTATCCAGGGGATGCCAAAAACATTCAGTACTTC

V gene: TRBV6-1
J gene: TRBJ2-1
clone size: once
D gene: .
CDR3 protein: CASSEQGGSYNEQFF
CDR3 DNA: TGTGCCAGCAGTGAGCAGGGGGGATCCTACAATGAGCAGTTCTTC

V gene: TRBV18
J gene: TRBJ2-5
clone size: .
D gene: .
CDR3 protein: CASFQPMTAEQETQYF
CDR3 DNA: TGTGCCAGCTTCCAACCTATGACCGCGGAGCAAGAGACCCAGTACTTC

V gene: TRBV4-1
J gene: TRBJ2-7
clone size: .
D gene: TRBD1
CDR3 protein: CASSRAGGQDPYEQYF
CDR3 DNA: TGCGCCAGCAGCCGCGCCGGGGGACAGGACCCCTACGAGCAGTACTTC

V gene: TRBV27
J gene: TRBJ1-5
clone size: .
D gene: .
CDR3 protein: CASSLFGRAGQPQHF
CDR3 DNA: TGTGCCAGCAGTTTATTTGGGAGGGCAGGGCAGCCCCAGCATTTT

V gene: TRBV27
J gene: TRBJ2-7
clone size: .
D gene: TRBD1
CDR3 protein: CASKGDRGPVEQYF
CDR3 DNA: TGTGCCAGCAAGGGGGACAGGGGGCCCGTCGAGCAGTACTTC

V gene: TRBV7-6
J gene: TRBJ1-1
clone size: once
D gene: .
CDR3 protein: CASSPLTEAFF
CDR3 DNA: TGTGCCAGCAGCCCACTCACTGAAGCTTTCTTT

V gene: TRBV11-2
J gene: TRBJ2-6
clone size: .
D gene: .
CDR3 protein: CASSPSTGFSGANVLTF
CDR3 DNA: TGTGCCAGCAGCCCATCGACAGGTTTCTCTGGGGCCAACGTCCTGACTTTC

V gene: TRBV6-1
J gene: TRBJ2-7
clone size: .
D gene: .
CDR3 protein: CATYTYEQYF
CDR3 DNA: TGTGCCACATACACGTACGAGCAGTACTTC

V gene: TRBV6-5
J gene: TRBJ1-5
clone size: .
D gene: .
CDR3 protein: CASSSPGGGNQPQHF
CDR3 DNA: TGTGCCAGCAGTTCCCCGGGAGGGGGCAATCAGCCCCAGCATTTT

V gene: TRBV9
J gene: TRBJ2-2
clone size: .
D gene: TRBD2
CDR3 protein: CASSARRWGLAAPHGTGELFF
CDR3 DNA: TGTGCCAGCAGCGCCCGCCGGTGGGGACTAGCGGCCCCCCACGGGACCGGGGAGCTGTTTTTT

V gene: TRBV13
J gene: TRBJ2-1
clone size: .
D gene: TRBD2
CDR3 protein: CASSFISGRGSYNEQFF
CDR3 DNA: TGTGCCAGCAGCTTTATTAGCGGGAGGGGTTCCTACAATGAGCAGTTCTTC

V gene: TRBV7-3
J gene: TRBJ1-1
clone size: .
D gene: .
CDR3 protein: CASSLTREAEAFF
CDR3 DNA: TGTGCCAGCAGCTTAACGAGGGAAGCTGAAGCTTTCTTT

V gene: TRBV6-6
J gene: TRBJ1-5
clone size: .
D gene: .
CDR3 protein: CASSYLGQTSNQPQHF
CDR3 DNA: TGTGCCAGCAGTTACCTAGGACAGACGAGCAATCAGCCCCAGCATTTT

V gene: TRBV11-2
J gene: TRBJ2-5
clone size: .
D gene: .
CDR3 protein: CASSFSLHIMAAQETQYF
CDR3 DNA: TGTGCCAGCAGCTTCAGCCTACACATAATGGCGGCACAAGAGACCCAGTACTTC

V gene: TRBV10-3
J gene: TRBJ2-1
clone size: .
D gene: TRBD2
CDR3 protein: CAISESLAGEGNEQFF
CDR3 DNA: TGTGCCATCAGTGAGTCACTAGCGGGAGAGGGGAATGAGCAGTTCTTC

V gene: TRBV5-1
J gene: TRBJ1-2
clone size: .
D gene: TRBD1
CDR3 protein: CASSSQGANYGYTF
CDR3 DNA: TGCGCCAGCAGCTCACAGGGGGCGAACTATGGCTACACCTTC

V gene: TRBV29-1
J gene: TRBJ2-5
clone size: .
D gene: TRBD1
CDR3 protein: CSVEAGGGETQYF
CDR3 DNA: TGCAGCGTTGAGGCAGGGGGTGGAGAGACCCAGTACTTC

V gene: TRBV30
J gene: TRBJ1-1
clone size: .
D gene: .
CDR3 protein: CAWSPPGVGAEAFF
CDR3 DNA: TGTGCCTGGAGTCCCCCCGGCGTGGGGGCCGAAGCTTTCTTT

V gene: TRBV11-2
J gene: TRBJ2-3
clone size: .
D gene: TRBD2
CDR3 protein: CASSPTSGGTDTQYF
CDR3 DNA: TGTGCCAGCAGCCCGACTAGCGGGGGCACAGATACGCAGTATTTT

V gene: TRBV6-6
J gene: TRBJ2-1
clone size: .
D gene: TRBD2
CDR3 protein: CASSYVIAGGLDEQFF
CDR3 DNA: TGTGCCAGCAGTTACGTGATTGCGGGGGGGCTTGATGAGCAGTTCTTC

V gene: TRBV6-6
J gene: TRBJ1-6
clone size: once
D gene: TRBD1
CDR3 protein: CASSYGTGNSPLHF
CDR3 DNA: TGTGCCAGCAGTTATGGGACAGGGAATTCACCCCTCCACTTT

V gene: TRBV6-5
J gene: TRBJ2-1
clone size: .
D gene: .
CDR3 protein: CASSYSSFRDEQFF
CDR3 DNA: TGTGCCAGCAGTTACTCATCCTTCAGGGATGAGCAGTTCTTC

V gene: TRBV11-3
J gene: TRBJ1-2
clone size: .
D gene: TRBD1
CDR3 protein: CASSTRQGQNYGYTF
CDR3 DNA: TGTGCCAGCAGCACACGACAGGGGCAGAACTATGGCTACACCTTC

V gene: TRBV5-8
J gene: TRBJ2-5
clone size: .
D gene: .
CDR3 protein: CASSLVGGSQETQYF
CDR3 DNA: TGTGCCAGCAGCTTGGTAGGAGGCAGTCAAGAGACCCAGTACTTC

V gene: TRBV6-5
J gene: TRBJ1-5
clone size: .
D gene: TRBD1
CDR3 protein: CASRDGTGINQPQHF
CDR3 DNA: TGTGCCAGCAGGGACGGGACAGGGATCAATCAGCCCCAGCATTTT

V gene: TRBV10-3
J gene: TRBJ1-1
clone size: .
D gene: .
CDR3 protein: CAISDHLQGLNTEAFF
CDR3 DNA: TGTGCCATCAGTGACCATTTACAGGGATTGAACACTGAAGCTTTCTTT

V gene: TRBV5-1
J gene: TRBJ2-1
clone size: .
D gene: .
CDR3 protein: CASSLVVDAAYNEQFF
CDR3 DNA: TGCGCCAGCAGCTTGGTAGTCGACGCGGCCTACAATGAGCAGTTCTTC